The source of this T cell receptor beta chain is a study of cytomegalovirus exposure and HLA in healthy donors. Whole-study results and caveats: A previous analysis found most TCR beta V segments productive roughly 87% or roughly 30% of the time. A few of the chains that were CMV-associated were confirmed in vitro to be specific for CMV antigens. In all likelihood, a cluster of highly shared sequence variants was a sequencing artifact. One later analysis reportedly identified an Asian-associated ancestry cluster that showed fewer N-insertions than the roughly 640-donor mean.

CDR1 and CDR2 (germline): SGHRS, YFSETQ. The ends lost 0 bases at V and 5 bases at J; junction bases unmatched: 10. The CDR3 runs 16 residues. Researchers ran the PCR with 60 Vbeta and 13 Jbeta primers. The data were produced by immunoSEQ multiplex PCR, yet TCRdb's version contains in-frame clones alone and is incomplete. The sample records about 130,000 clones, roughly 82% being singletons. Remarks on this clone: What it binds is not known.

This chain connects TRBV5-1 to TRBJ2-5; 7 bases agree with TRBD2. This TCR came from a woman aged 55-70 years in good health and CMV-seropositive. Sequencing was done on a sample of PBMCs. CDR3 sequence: CASSLGPSGGGETQYF. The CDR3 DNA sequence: TGCGCCAGCAGCTTGGGGCCTAGCGGTGGTGGTGAGACCCAGTACTTC.